Each of the 20 T cell receptor beta chains below was sequenced from the same sample in a study of beta chain features in type 1 diabetes. Expressed TCRB transcripts were sequenced after all isolated RNA was converted to cDNA. The protocol was immunoSEQ multiplex PCR, while the TCRdb copy is restricted to in-frame clones and leaves out a portion. The table shows approximately 160,000 clones, with roughly 8% occurring only once. What was sequenced was central memory CD4+ T cells from blood. These receptors originate from a man aged 18-30 years in good health.

This clone was observed a handful of times. V usage is TRBV28 and J usage is TRBJ2-2, with TRBD1 matching over 10 bases. The CDR3 is made up of 13 amino acids. Trimming at V came to 8 bases and at J to 6 bases, leaving 3 bases not matched to a gene. CDR1 and CDR2 from the germline V gene are MDHEN and SYDVKM. The chain's CDR3 is CASWDRGPGELFF. DNA for the CDR3: TGTGCCAGCTGGGACAGGGGTCCCGGGGAGCTGTTTTTT.

This clone showed up just a few times. This chain joins TRBV5-1 and TRBJ2-5; a weak D match, TRBD2 (5 bases). Germline-derived CDR1 and CDR2 are SGHRS and YFSETQ. The CDR3 has 13 amino acids. Trimming removed 5 bases from V and 0 bases from J, with 8 bases in between. CDR3 loop: CASRAGNQETQYF. CDR3 in DNA: TGCGCCAGCAGGGCCGGGAACCAAGAGACCCAGTACTTC.

This clone has more than one count but fewer than ten. The rearrangement uses TRBV18 and TRBJ1-4; tentative D call: TRBD1 (6 bases). This CDR3 comprises 15 residues. Trimming removed 3 bases from V and 4 bases from J, with 12 bases in between. Germline CDR1 KGHSH, CDR2 LQKENI. The CDR3, as DNA: TGTGCCAGCTCACCCGGACAGATGAATAATGAAAAACTGTTTTTT. This gives the protein CASSPGQMNNEKLFF.

This clone was counted between two and nine times. This rearrangement joins TRBV5-6 to TRBJ2-7; the D gene is possibly TRBD2 (6 bases). Deletions cut 4 bases from V and 1 base from J, with 18 bases between. The CDR3 loop spans 16 amino acids. Germline CDR1 is SGHDT and CDR2 is YYEEEE. The CDR3 reads CASSGGSVIESYEQYF. CDR3 DNA sequence: TGTGCCAGCAGCGGAGGGTCAGTTATCGAATCCTACGAGCAGTACTTC.

In this sample, this clone turned up a few times. A read error may be the cause here, since a much bigger clone is one base away. CDR3 nucleotides: TGTGCCAGCAGCTCGGACAGGGGCACTGAAGCTTTCTTT. Residues: CASSSDRGTEAFF. This chain uses TRBV7-8 with TRBJ1-1; 9 bases are a match to TRBD1. The germline CDR1 and CDR2 sequences are SGHVS and FQNEAQ. The CDR3 loop spans 13 amino acids. V lost 4 bases to trimming and J lost 4 bases; unmatched junction nucleotides: 1. Full variable domain (remainder filled in from reference TRBV7-8 and TRBJ1-1): GAGVSQSPRYKVAKRGQDVALRCDPISGHVSLFWYQQALGQGPEFLTYFQNEAQLDKSGLPSDRFFAERPEGSVSTLKIQRTQQEDSAVYLCASSSDRGTEAFFGQGTRLTVV.

This clone was counted a few times. V is TRBV30 and J is TRBJ1-1; 7 positions match TRBD1. CDR3 length: 16 residues. Per germline, CDR1 GTSNPN and CDR2 SVGIG (reference sequence). V lost 1 base, J lost 5 bases, and 13 bases stayed unmatched. The CDR3 here is CAWSDVDREADTEAFF. CDR3 nucleotide sequence: TGTGCCTGGAGTGACGTAGACAGGGAGGCTGATACTGAAGCTTTCTTT.

This clone has just a few counts. The V and J genes are TRBV18 and TRBJ1-5; a possible D gene is TRBD1 (5 bases). This CDR3 comprises 14 residues. Trimming took 3 bases from V and 1 from J, leaving 7 bases between them. Germline V CDR1 and CDR2: KGHSH, LQKENI. The DNA of the CDR3 is TGTGCCAGCTCACCGGGGGGGAGCAATCAGCCCCAGCATTTT. The encoded protein is CASSPGGSNQPQHF.

This sequence joins TRBV4-3 and TRBJ2-1, with 15 bases fitting TRBD2. CDR1 is LGHNA, CDR2 YSLEER, per germline. Trimming took 2 bases from V and 12 from J; bases not matched to a gene: 8. The CDR3 is 16 amino acids. The DNA for the CDR3 is TGCGCCAGCAGCCAAACCGGGACTAGCGGGAGGATAAGGCAGTTCTTC. Translated, it gives CASSQTGTSGRIRQFF.

This clone was seen only a few times. CDR3 bases: TGTGCCAGCAGCCAGAGGGCGTCAGGTGAAGCTTTCTTT. This sequence encodes CASSQRASGEAFF. The gene calls are TRBV7-9 and TRBJ1-1; D unclear. This CDR3 region has 13 residues. Germline V CDR1 and CDR2: SEHNR, FQNEAQ (reference sequence). The V and J ends lost 5 bases and 7 bases respectively, with 14 bases between them.

V usage is TRBV30 and J usage is TRBJ2-7; tentative D call: TRBD2 (6 bases). V dropped 2 bases and J dropped 6 bases, with 14 bases sitting between them. The germline V gene encodes CDR1 GTSNPN and CDR2 SVGIG (reference sequence). This CDR3 comprises 13 residues. The CDR3 spells CAWSIWRRAEQYF. CDR3 sequence (DNA): TGTGCCTGGAGTATTTGGCGGAGGGCCGAGCAGTACTTC.

The chain is built from TRBV11-2 and TRBJ2-7; 10 bases match TRBD1. CDR1 and CDR2 from the germline V gene are SGHAT and FQNNGV. The CDR3 sequence is 15 residues long. Trimming cost V 5 bases and J 7 bases; bases outside gene matches: 11. CDR3 sequence (DNA): TGTGCCAGCAGCCACTATTCGACAGGGGGCGAAGAGCAGTACTTC. Translation gives CASSHYSTGGEEQYF.

The rearrangement joins TRBV7-2 to TRBJ1-1; D unclear. V was pared by 5 bases and J by 4 bases, with 11 bases between. This CDR3 has 13 residues. CDR1 is SGHTA and CDR2 is FQGNSA in the germline V gene. The CDR3 protein is CASSPVRTTEAFF. CDR3 bases: TGTGCCAGCAGCCCGGTGAGAACCACTGAAGCTTTCTTT.

V and J are TRBV2 and TRBJ1-1; D might be TRBD1 (6 bases). Germline lookup yields CDR1 SNHLY and CDR2 FYNNEI. Trimming cost V 1 base and J 8 bases, with 11 bases left between them. The CDR3 is 13 amino acids. Written as DNA, the CDR3 is TGTGCCAGCAGTGAAGACAGGGAGTACGAAGCTTTCTTT. Its protein is CASSEDREYEAFF. Full variable domain (rest looked up from reference TRBV2 and TRBJ1-1): EPEVTQTPSHQVTQMGQEVILRCVPISNHLYFYWYRQILGQKVEFLVSFYNNEISEKSEIFDDQFSVERPDGSNFTLKIRSTKLEDSAMYFCASSEDREYEAFFGQGTRLTVV.

V is TRBV7-2 and J is TRBJ2-7; 10 bases are shared with TRBD2. Germline-derived CDR1 and CDR2 are SGHTA and FQGNSA. V shed 1 base and J 0 bases; nucleotides not matched to a gene: 9. This CDR3 is built from 18 residues. The CDR3 nucleotides read TGTGCCAGCAGCTTAGGCCTAGCGGGAGTGGGAACCTCCTACGAGCAGTACTTC. The encoded protein is CASSLGLAGVGTSYEQYF.

This clone turned up a few times. The chain carries TRBV4-1 and TRBJ1-1; TRBD1 matches 8 bases. The trim removed 4 bases at V and 6 bases at J, leaving 16 bases unmatched. Germline V gene sequence: CDR1 MGHRA, CDR2 YSYEKL. The CDR3 covers 17 residues. The DNA of the CDR3 is TGCGCCAGCAGCCGATCACTTCCAGGGGGCGCGTCCCCTGAAGCTTTCTTT. Amino acids: CASSRSLPGGASPEAFF.

This clone was counted a few times. The V call is TRBV7-3, the J call TRBJ2-2; 8 nucleotides line up with TRBD2. The CDR3 loop spans 16 amino acids. Germline values: CDR1 SGHTA, CDR2 FQGTGA. Trimming removed 5 bases from V and 5 bases from J; junction bases left unmatched: 10. The DNA for the CDR3 is TGTGCCAGCAGCCGGGGGGGCTCGTTGCGTACCGGGGAGCTGTTTTTT. This translates into CASSRGGSLRTGELFF. Full variable domain (outside the CDR3, taken from reference TRBV7-3 and TRBJ2-2): GAGVSQTPSNKVTEKGKYVELRCDPISGHTALYWYRQSLGQGPEFLIYFQGTGAADDSGLPNDRFFAVRPEGSVSTLKIQRTERGDSAVYLCASSRGGSLRTGELFFGEGSRLTVL.

This clone has more than one count but fewer than ten. This chain connects TRBV27 to TRBJ1-6; no clear D gene. CDR1 is MNHEY and CDR2 is SMNVEV in the germline V gene (reference sequence). V lost 7 bases and J 6 bases, leaving 16 bases between the germline ends. The CDR3 sequence is 15 residues long. The CDR3 reads CASTPGRGGNSPLHF. The CDR3 DNA sequence: TGTGCCAGCACCCCCGGCCGGGGAGGTAATTCACCCCTCCACTTT.

The table lists this clone with a few counts. One end of the junction does not line up with germline, which may come from a read error. This chain connects TRBV18 to TRBJ2-1, with TRBD1 matching over 7 bases. This CDR3 is 16 amino acids long. Germline CDR1 reads KGHSH; CDR2 reads LQKENI. The CDR3: CASSSPRDRLYNEQFF. The CDR3 DNA reads as TGTGCCAGCTCATCACCACGGGACAGACTCTACAATGAGCAGTTCTTC.

The genes are TRBV7-8 and TRBJ1-6; 7 nucleotides match TRBD1. Trimming removed 5 bases from V and 12 bases from J; junction bases left unmatched: 7. Germline values: CDR1 SGHVS, CDR2 FQNEAQ. The CDR3 is made up of 13 amino acids. CDR3 sequence: CASSIDRARPLHF. In nucleotides, the CDR3 is TGTGCCAGCAGCATTGACAGGGCGAGACCCCTCCACTTT.

This clone was seen a handful of times. This chain joins TRBV9 and TRBJ1-1, with D hard to call. The germline CDR1 and CDR2 sequences are SGDLS and YYNGEE. This CDR3 region has 14 residues. Trimming took off 0 bases at V and 0 bases at J, with 6 bases between the two ends. The CDR3 coding sequence is TGTGCCAGCAGCGTAGTGAGCCTGAACACTGAAGCTTTCTTT. This gives the protein CASSVVSLNTEAFF.